Sequencing of this T cell receptor beta chain was carried out in a study of circulating and synovial CD4+ cells in juvenile arthritis. Germline V gene lookup returns CDR1 SGHTA and CDR2 FQGNSA. V was clipped by 5 bases and J by 1 base, with 9 bases between them. CDR3 length equals 14 residues. The study's findings and limits: Vbeta family usage analysis did not detect the pathogenic-like versus bulk difference. Circulating pathogenic-like lymphocytes shared a substantially higher fraction of CDR3 sequences with synovium than bulk blood.

The repertoire was sequenced with immunoSEQ multiplex PCR; TCRdb's copy has only in-frame clones and lacks some. The sample records around 30,000 clones, 90% to 95% being singletons. Remarks on this clone: As yet, its antigen is unknown.

Sequencing was carried out using CD4+ T cells from blood. V gene TRBV7-2 combines with J gene TRBJ2-1; no clear D. This TCR was recovered from a human donor with juvenile idiopathic arthritis. CDR3 nucleotide sequence: TGTGCCAGCAGCCCGTACCGGTCCTACAATGAGCAGTTCTTC. It yields the protein CASSPYRSYNEQFF.